This T cell receptor (beta chain) was obtained from a study of technical replicates of blood from several donors. Per the germline V gene, CDR1 is SGHNT and CDR2 is YYREEE (reference sequence). The V gene lost 5 bases and the J gene lost 8 bases, with 19 bases spanning the gap. The CDR3 sequence is 14 residues long. Profiling relied on immunoSEQ multiplex PCR, and the TCRdb table lists in-frame clones only, not all of them. The sample includes roughly 80,000 clones, roughly 93% of them seen just once. This clone was seen once. Material: T cells isolated from PBMCs. V usage is TRBV5-4 and J usage is TRBJ1-2; D is uncertain. This clonotype originated in a human donor in good health. DNA for the CDR3: TGTGCCAGCAGTTCCTCCGGGATGTCCGGCGGCTACACCTTC. This encodes CASSSSGMSGGYTF.